These T cell receptor beta chains were read from a single sample in a study of blood T cell repertoires in COVID-19. Profiled with immunoSEQ multiplex PCR; TCRdb holds only in-frame clones, not every one. Of 230,000 or so clones in the sample, approximately 85% were seen once. The sequenced sample was PBMCs or T cells enriched from blood (not recorded which). These receptors originate from a woman in her forties or fifties who had been exposed to COVID-19. CDR3s leave out the opening cysteine and the closing phenylalanine or tryptophan.

V gene,CDR3 protein
TRBV27,ASSLTGVGTNTIY
TRBV7-2,ASSSPGQELVNEQF
TRBV18,ASSTVGGSGELF
TRBV9,ASSVDAGRTEAF
TRBV13,ASSFLDTTNTEAF
TRBV27,ASTKGQGWGNEQF
TRBV19,ASTPPRGTAHEQF
TRBV19,ASESEVDRSYT
TRBV10-1,ASSEPVSFQY
TRBV11-2,ASSSSGGPSYEQY
TRBV7-2,ASSPWTGLSEQF
TRBV4-2,ASSQDWGGATETQY
TRBV27,ASKGKGDNYGYT
TRBV19,ASSMAGAIGGYT
TRBV5-4,ASGSVARRGSTDTQY
TRBV11-2,ASSRAIGGGYT
TRBV7-8,ASSLERGRGDTQY
TRBV19,ASSDRGNEKLF
TRBV19,ASAPLRSDGYT
TRBV6-5,ASRLRGAYGYT
TRBV7-2,ASSLLAGSDTQY
TRBV28,ASSPGQGKKVDGYT
TRBV4-2,ASSPRDGDRGDTQY
TRBV6-1,ASSEADNYGYT
TRBV24-1,ATSPTGPQETQY
TRBV7-8,ASSLGRNLRGPTYNEQF
TRBV18,ASSPFTDTQY
TRBV9,ASSVSDSSNQPQH
TRBV11-2,ASSLDPGGRETQY
TRBV3-1/TRBV3-2,ASSSLRLSYT
TRBV6-5,ASTPGEPASEQY
TRBV7-2,ASSFWGQPNQPQH
TRBV4-3,ASSQDQGSNSPLH
TRBV7-8,ASSLGGRNTEAF
TRBV7-2,ASSLGGASYEQY
TRBV30,AWSISYEQY
TRBV5-6,ASSRGQGALNEAF
TRBV28,ASSSLDSSYGNTIY
TRBV7-2,ASSLGQWGTDTQY
TRBV2,ASSPQGPRGYT
TRBV12-3/TRBV12-4,ASIRAGGTEAF
TRBV27,ASSFAGWALYGYT